The 25 T cell receptor beta chains below were found in one sample sequenced in a study of shared clonotypes between healthy human individuals. Measured with immunoSEQ multiplex PCR; TCRdb has only the in-frame clones, and not every one. The table shows some 2.1 million clones, with about 94% occurring only once. CD45RO-negative CD8 cells positively selected for CCR7 made up the naive population, which excluded terminally differentiated effector memory CD45RA+ cells. The material sequenced was naive CD8+ T cells sorted from blood. The origin of the receptors is a man between 18 and 29 years old in good health.

CDR3 protein: CASSQEAGQQYF. DNA for the CDR3: TGTGCCAGCAGCCAAGAGGCCGGGCAGCAGTACTTC. This chain links TRBV9 with TRBJ2-7; D gene unclear. Trimming removed 4 bases from V and 8 bases from J, with 13 bases in between. The germline CDR1 and CDR2 sequences are SGDLS and YYNGEE. This CDR3 region has 12 residues. Full variable domain (rest looked up from reference TRBV9 and TRBJ2-7): DSGVTQTPKHLITATGQRVTLRCSPRSGDLSVYWYQQSLDQGLQFLIQYYNGEERAKGNILERFSAQQFPDLHSELNLSSLELGDSALYFCASSQEAGQQYFGPGTRLTVT.

This chain connects TRBV5-1 to TRBJ2-7, with 7 bases that match TRBD1. This CDR3 contains 15 residues. V was pared by 2 bases and J by 3 bases, with 8 bases of the junction left unmatched. CDR1 and CDR2 (germline): SGHRS, YFSETQ. The CDR3 DNA follows: TGCGCCAGCAGCTTTGGCGGGCAGGGGGACTACGAGCAGTACTTC. As protein: CASSFGGQGDYEQYF.

The CDR3 loop reads CATSRDVEGNTIYF. The CDR3 nucleotides are TGTGCCACCAGCAGAGATGTGGAGGGAAACACCATATATTTT. The chain employs TRBV15 and TRBJ1-3, with unresolved D. CDR3 length equals 14 residues. V lost 0 bases and J lost 4, with 7 bases in between. The germline V gene encodes CDR1 LNHNV and CDR2 YYDKDF (reference sequence).

A single count supports this clone. The chain couples TRBV19 to TRBJ1-1, with D perhaps matching TRBD1 (5 bases). CDR3 size: 14 residues. Germline V gives CDR1 LNHDA, CDR2 SQIVND (reference sequence). The V end was cut by 3 bases, the J end by 3 bases, with 11 bases between. The CDR3 spells CASSIGGMDTEAFF. CDR3 DNA: TGTGCCAGTAGTATTGGGGGTATGGACACTGAAGCTTTCTTT.

This chain links TRBV5-1 with TRBJ2-7; TRBD2 matches at 7 bases. Germline CDR1 is SGHRS and CDR2 is YFSETQ. This CDR3 is built from 15 residues. The ends lost 4 bases at V and 3 bases at J; junction bases unmatched: 10. CDR3: CASSDRDYGDYEQYF. In DNA form, the CDR3 reads TGCGCCAGCAGCGATCGGGACTACGGAGACTACGAGCAGTACTTC.

This chain uses TRBV11-2 with TRBJ2-7; possible D gene TRBD1, 6 bases. V was pared by 0 bases and J by 3 bases, with 15 bases between. Per germline, CDR1 SGHAT and CDR2 FQNNGV. The length of the CDR3 is 16 residues. The chain's CDR3 is CASSLDEPGVGYEQYF. The CDR3 bases are TGTGCCAGCAGCTTAGATGAGCCAGGGGTTGGCTACGAGCAGTACTTC.

The genes are TRBV5-1 and TRBJ2-7, with TRBD2 identical over 10 bases. The germline V gene encodes CDR1 SGHRS and CDR2 YFSETQ. The CDR3 covers 16 residues. With 0 bases clipped from V and 1 base from J, the junction kept 4 bases outside the gene matches. In nucleotides, the CDR3 is TGCGCCAGCAGCTTGGATTGGACTAGCGGTTCCTACGAGCAGTACTTC. Amino acid sequence: CASSLDWTSGSYEQYF.

The chain recombines TRBV5-4 with TRBJ2-7; 8 bases fit TRBD1. This CDR3 has 15 amino acids. V lost 5 bases to trimming and J lost 8 bases; unmatched junction nucleotides: 15. Germline-derived CDR1 and CDR2 are SGHNT and YYREEE (reference sequence). The CDR3 nucleotides read TGTGCCAGCAGTGCTGGGCGGACAGGGAGTGTCAAGCAGTACTTC. It yields the protein CASSAGRTGSVKQYF.

This chain connects TRBV7-9 to TRBJ2-7, with TRBD1 matching over 9 bases. With V trimmed by 5 bases and J by 3 bases, 8 bases remained unmatched. The V gene's germline CDR1 is SEHNR and CDR2 FQNEAQ (reference sequence). CDR3 size: 15 residues. CDR3 region: CASSPPTGQGYEQYF. The CDR3 DNA reads TGTGCCAGCAGCCCCCCGACGGGACAGGGCTACGAGCAGTACTTC.

This clone was counted once. V is TRBV7-6 and J is TRBJ2-3; 11 bases are shared with TRBD2. V trimming: 4 bases; J trimming: 1 base; junction bases outside the gene matches: 4. The germline gives CDR1 SGHVS, CDR2 FNYEAQ. The length of the CDR3 is 16 residues. In nucleotides, the CDR3 is TGTGCCAGCAGCTACATAGCGGGGGGGCGCACAGATACGCAGTATTTT. It translates to CASSYIAGGRTDTQYF.

The chain combines TRBV6-5 with TRBJ1-1; no definite D call. Germline V gene lookup returns CDR1 MNHEY and CDR2 SVGAGI. This CDR3 has 13 residues. Trimming cost V 4 bases and J 6 bases, with 12 bases left between them. In DNA, the CDR3 is TGTGCCAGCAGTTCGATGGAAGGAGCTGAAGCTTTCTTT. As protein: CASSSMEGAEAFF.

As concerns this clone: The same CDR3 arises from other DNA sequences in this sample as well. The gene calls are TRBV4-1 and TRBJ2-7, with D perhaps TRBD1 or TRBD2 (6 bases each). CDR3 length: 13 amino acids. CDR1 and CDR2 from the germline V gene are MGHRA and YSYEKL. Trimming left V 4 bases short and J 4 bases short, with 11 bases between. Here the CDR3 reads CASSLGGSYEQYF. In DNA, the CDR3 is TGCGCCAGCAGCCTGGGGGGCAGTTACGAGCAGTACTTC.

V gene TRBV4-1 combines with J gene TRBJ2-1, with 7 bases aligning to TRBD1. V shed 0 bases and J 10 bases; nucleotides not matched to a gene: 9. The CDR3 runs to 15 residues. Germline CDR1 is MGHRA and CDR2 is YSYEKL. CDR3 sequence reads: CASSQDHTTGNEQFF. The CDR3 nucleotides read TGCGCCAGCAGCCAAGACCATACGACAGGGAACGAGCAGTTCTTC.

The chain has TRBV7-9 and TRBJ2-5, with D perhaps TRBD1 (6 bases). Trimming removed 5 bases at V and 1 base at J, with 14 bases between. CDR1 and CDR2 (germline): SEHNR, FQNEAQ (reference sequence). CDR3 size: 15 residues. The CDR3 nucleotides read TGTGCCAGCAGCCCAACAGGGTCCATCCAAGAGACCCAGTACTTC. Protein product: CASSPTGSIQETQYF.

On this clone: The sample contains more than one DNA sequence encoding this CDR3. The chain has TRBV5-1 and TRBJ1-6, with 9 bases lining up with TRBD1. Germline lookup yields CDR1 SGHRS and CDR2 YFSETQ. CDR3 length equals 15 residues. With 0 bases clipped from V and 9 bases from J, the junction kept 4 bases outside the gene matches. CDR3 region: CASSLEGQGSSPLHF. The CDR3 nucleotides are TGCGCCAGCAGCTTGGAGGGACAGGGTTCTTCACCCCTCCACTTT.

About this clone: Other DNA sequences in this specimen translate into the identical CDR3. The rearrangement joins TRBV6-5 to TRBJ2-7; the D is unclear. Trimming cost V 0 bases and J 5 bases, with 8 bases left between them. This CDR3 region has 13 residues. CDR1 and CDR2 (germline): MNHEY, SVGAGI. The DNA of the CDR3 is TGTGCCAGCAGTTACTCGATGGGGAACGAGCAGTACTTC. It codes for CASSYSMGNEQYF.

The CDR3 is CASSLVGGPGYEQYF. CDR3 coding DNA: TGTGCCAGCAGCTTAGTCGGCGGACCTGGCTACGAGCAGTACTTC. The V gene is TRBV7-9, the J gene TRBJ2-7, with D unresolved. CDR3 size: 15 residues. V was pared by 1 base and J by 3 bases, with 13 bases between. Per the germline V gene, CDR1 is SEHNR and CDR2 is FQNEAQ (reference sequence).

As concerns this clone: Within the sample, other DNA sequences also encode this same CDR3. The chain is built from TRBV28 and TRBJ2-7; D uncertain. The CDR3 length is 13 residues. Germline CDR1 reads MDHEN; CDR2 reads SYDVKM. Between the trimmed V and J ends, which lost 3 bases and 1 base, there was a span of 7 bases. The CDR3 sequence: CASSFGLSYEQYF. The DNA of the CDR3 is TGTGCCAGCAGTTTCGGGCTTTCCTACGAGCAGTACTTC.

The chain is built from TRBV7-9 and TRBJ2-7; 7 bases align to TRBD1. Unmatched junction bases numbered 16, after V lost 5 bases and J lost 3 bases. Germline-derived CDR1 and CDR2 are SEHNR and FQNEAQ (reference sequence). This CDR3 spans 17 amino acids. The CDR3: CASSTSVSTGNSYEQYF. CDR3 sequence (DNA): TGTGCCAGCAGCACTTCCGTTTCGACAGGGAACAGCTACGAGCAGTACTTC.

The chain couples TRBV9 to TRBJ2-3; 7 positions match TRBD1. Germline CDR1 SGDLS, CDR2 YYNGEE. The ends lost 3 bases at V and 2 bases at J; junction bases unmatched: 3. This CDR3 contains 14 residues. CDR3 loop: CASSAGQITDTQYF. CDR3 nucleotide sequence: TGTGCCAGCAGCGCGGGACAGATCACAGATACGCAGTATTTT.

This chain connects TRBV5-8 to TRBJ2-7; no reliable D call. V gave up 2 bases and J gave up 4 bases, with 10 bases separating them. The CDR3 length is 13 residues. Looked up from germline, CDR1 is SGHTS and CDR2 is YDEGEE. This chain's CDR3 is CASSFGGEYEQYF. The CDR3 DNA follows: TGTGCCAGCAGCTTTGGTGGCGAATACGAGCAGTACTTC.

This chain links TRBV15 with TRBJ1-6, with TRBD1 identical over 8 bases. Losses at the gene ends were 4 bases for V and 10 bases for J; bases not matched to a gene: 9. The CDR3 loop spans 15 amino acids. The V gene's germline CDR1 is LNHNV and CDR2 YYDKDF (reference sequence). For the CDR3, the DNA is TGTGCCACCAGCACCCGGACAGGGTCGGAGTCACCCCTCCACTTT. The encoded protein is CATSTRTGSESPLHF. Supplemented by reference TRBV15 and TRBJ1-6, the full variable domain reads DAMVIQNPRYQVTQFGKPVTLSCSQTLNHNVMYWYQQKSSQAPKLLFHYYDKDFNNEADTPDNFQSRRPNTSFCFLDIRSPGLGDTAMYLCATSTRTGSESPLHFGNGTRLTVT.

This clone was recorded only once. The sample has other DNA sequences that encode this CDR3 too. V and J are TRBV27 and TRBJ1-1, with no clear D. The V and J ends lost 4 bases and 0 bases respectively, with 9 bases between them. The length of the CDR3 is 14 residues. CDR1 and CDR2 (germline): MNHEY, SMNVEV (reference sequence). Here the CDR3 DNA reads TGTGCCAGCAGTTACACGGGCATGAACACTGAAGCTTTCTTT. It yields the protein CASSYTGMNTEAFF.

The chain joins TRBV29-1 to TRBJ1-2, with TRBD1 identical over 8 bases. Looked up from germline, CDR1 is SQVTM and CDR2 is ANQGSEA. V lost 7 bases, J lost 4 bases, and 8 bases stayed unmatched. CDR3 length equals 13 residues. The CDR3 nucleotides are TGCAGCGACGCCGAAACAGGGGGCTATGGCTACACCTTC. Its translation: CSDAETGGYGYTF.

V gene TRBV7-2 combines with J gene TRBJ2-7; D assignment may be TRBD1 or TRBD2 (6 bases each). V dropped 2 bases and J dropped 5 bases, with 10 bases sitting between them. Germline CDR1 reads SGHTA; CDR2 reads FQGNSA. The CDR3 length is 13 residues. CDR3 amino acids: CASSLLGGHEQYF. The CDR3 DNA reads TGTGCCAGCAGCTTACTAGGGGGGCACGAGCAGTACTTC.